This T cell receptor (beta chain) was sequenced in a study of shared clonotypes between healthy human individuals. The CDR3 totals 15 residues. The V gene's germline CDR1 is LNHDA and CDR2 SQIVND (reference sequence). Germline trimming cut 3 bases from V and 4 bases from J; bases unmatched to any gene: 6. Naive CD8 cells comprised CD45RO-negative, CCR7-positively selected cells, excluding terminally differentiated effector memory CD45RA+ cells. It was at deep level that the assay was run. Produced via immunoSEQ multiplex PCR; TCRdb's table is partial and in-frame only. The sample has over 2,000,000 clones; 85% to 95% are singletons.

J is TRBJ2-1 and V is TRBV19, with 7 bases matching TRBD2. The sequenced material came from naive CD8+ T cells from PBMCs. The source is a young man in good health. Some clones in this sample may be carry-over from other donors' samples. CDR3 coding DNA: TGTGCCAGTAGTATTCTGGCTAGCGGATACAATGAGCAGTTCTTC. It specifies CASSILASGYNEQFF.